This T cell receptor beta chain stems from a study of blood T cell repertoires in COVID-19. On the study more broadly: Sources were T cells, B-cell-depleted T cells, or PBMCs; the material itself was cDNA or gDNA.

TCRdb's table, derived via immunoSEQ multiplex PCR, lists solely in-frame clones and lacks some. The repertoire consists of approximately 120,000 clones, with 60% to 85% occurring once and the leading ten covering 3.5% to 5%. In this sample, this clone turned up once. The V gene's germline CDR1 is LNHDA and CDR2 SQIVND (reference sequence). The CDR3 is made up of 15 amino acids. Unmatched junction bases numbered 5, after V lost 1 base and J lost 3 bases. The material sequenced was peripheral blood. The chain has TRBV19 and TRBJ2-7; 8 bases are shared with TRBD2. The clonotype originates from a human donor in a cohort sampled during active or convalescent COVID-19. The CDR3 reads CASSIASGSGYEQYF. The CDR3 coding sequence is TGTGCCAGTAGTATAGCCAGCGGGAGCGGCTACGAGCAGTACTTC.